This T cell receptor beta chain was sequenced for a study of blood T cell repertoires in COVID-19. For this clone: At the DNA level, this CDR3 is encoded by other sequences in the same sample as well.

J gave up 4 bases and V 4 bases, and 3 bases lay outside the gene matches. Germline V CDR1 and CDR2: LGHNA, YSLEER. There are 14 residues in the CDR3. The assay was immunoSEQ multiplex PCR, and TCRdb's table has in-frame clones only and misses some. The data contain 90,000 to 100,000 clones, 80% to 85% of them singletons. The receptor's source is a man in his 60s with acute or convalescent COVID-19. The specimen was peripheral blood. This sequence joins TRBV4-3 and TRBJ2-7; TRBD1 agrees at 11 bases. This CDR3 reads CASSPGTGGYEQYF. DNA of the CDR3: TGCGCCAGCAGCCCAGGGACAGGGGGATACGAGCAGTACTTC.